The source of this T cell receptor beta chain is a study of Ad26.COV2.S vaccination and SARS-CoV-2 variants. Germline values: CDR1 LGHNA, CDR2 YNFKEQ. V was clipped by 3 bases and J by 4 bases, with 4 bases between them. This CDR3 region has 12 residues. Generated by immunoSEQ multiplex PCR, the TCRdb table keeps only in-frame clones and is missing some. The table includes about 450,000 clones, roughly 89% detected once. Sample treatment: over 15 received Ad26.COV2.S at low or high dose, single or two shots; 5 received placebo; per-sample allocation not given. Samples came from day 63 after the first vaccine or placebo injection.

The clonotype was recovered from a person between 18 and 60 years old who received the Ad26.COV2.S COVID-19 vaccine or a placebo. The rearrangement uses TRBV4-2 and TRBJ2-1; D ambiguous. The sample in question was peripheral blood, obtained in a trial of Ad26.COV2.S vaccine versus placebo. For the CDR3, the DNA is TGTGCCAGCAGCCATCGGTACAATGAGCAGTTCTTC. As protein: CASSHRYNEQFF.